The next 24 T cell receptor beta chains were all read from a single sample in a study of T cell repertoires in ileal Crohn's disease. The repertoire was sequenced with immunoSEQ multiplex PCR; TCRdb's copy has only in-frame clones and lacks some. The sample consists of some 16,000 clones, roughly 80% of them appearing once. The sequenced material came from ileal tissue. These receptors all stem from an adult with Crohn's disease.

The chain links TRBV6-6 to TRBJ2-7; no reliable D call. V lost 4 bases to trimming and J lost 0 bases, with 13 bases between them. Germline CDR1 reads MNHNY; CDR2 reads SVGAGI (reference sequence). The CDR3 is made up of 15 amino acids. The CDR3 loop is CASSSPTLSSYEQYF. The CDR3 DNA follows: TGTGCCAGCAGTTCACCGACATTAAGCTCCTACGAGCAGTACTTC.

The chain joins TRBV5-1 to TRBJ2-5; 7 bases map to TRBD2. CDR3 size: 14 residues. The trim removed 5 bases at V and 4 bases at J, leaving 8 bases unmatched. Germline CDR1 SGHRS, CDR2 YFSETQ. The CDR3 here is CASRRMGEGETQYF. CDR3 DNA sequence: TGCGCCAGCAGACGTATGGGGGAGGGAGAGACCCAGTACTTC.

The chain uses TRBV7-8 and TRBJ2-3; 8 nucleotides line up with TRBD2. From germline, CDR1 is SGHVS and CDR2 FQNEAQ. V was clipped by 2 bases and J by 0 bases; unmatched bases: 4. The CDR3 is 16 amino acids. CDR3 nucleotide sequence: TGTGCCAGCAGCTTAATCAGCGGGAGTAGCACAGATACGCAGTATTTT. Amino acids: CASSLISGSSTDTQYF.

A single count supports this clone. This chain connects TRBV10-2 to TRBJ1-6; TRBD1 matches 9 bases. Germline V gives CDR1 WSHSY, CDR2 SAAADI. CDR3 size: 16 residues. With 6 bases clipped from V and 9 bases from J, the junction kept 12 bases outside the gene matches. Here the CDR3 DNA reads TGCGCCAGCAGGGGACAGGGCGACGTAGTATTTTCACCCCTCCACTTT. This translates into CASRGQGDVVFSPLHF.

This sequence joins TRBV19 and TRBJ2-4, with 8 bases aligning to TRBD1. Trimming cost V 5 bases and J 8 bases; bases outside gene matches: 5. CDR3 size: 13 residues. Germline CDR1 and CDR2: LNHDA and SQIVND (reference sequence). CDR3: CASSADREDIQYF. The CDR3 nucleotides are TGTGCCAGTAGTGCGGACAGGGAGGACATTCAGTACTTC.

This clone was seen only once. The chain couples TRBV15 to TRBJ2-7; 8 nucleotides agree with TRBD2. CDR1 LNHNV and CDR2 YYDKDF come from the germline V gene (reference sequence). The CDR3 contains 15 residues. Trimming took 3 bases from V and 2 from J; bases not matched to a gene: 6. CDR3 region: CATSSGRGATYEQYF. CDR3 nucleotides: TGTGCCACCAGCAGCGGGCGGGGGGCCACCTACGAGCAGTACTTC.

The genes are TRBV2 and TRBJ2-4; TRBD1 might be the D (6 bases). CDR1 is SNHLY and CDR2 is FYNNEI in the germline V gene. The germline V and J ends were trimmed by 8 bases and 12 bases, with 14 bases remaining between them. The CDR3 consists of 11 residues. The chain's CDR3 is CASGAGESQYF. The CDR3 region has the DNA TGTGCCAGCGGGGCAGGGGAGAGTCAGTACTTC.

This CDR3 is CASSSTGEWTGELFF. CDR3 DNA sequence: TGTGCCAGCAGTTCTACAGGGGAGTGGACCGGGGAGCTGTTTTTT. The gene calls are TRBV6-5 and TRBJ2-2; 7 nucleotides match TRBD1. Looked up from germline, CDR1 is MNHEY and CDR2 is SVGAGI. Trimming removed 4 bases from V and 5 bases from J; junction bases left unmatched: 7. The CDR3 has 15 residues.

The chain is built from TRBV29-1 and TRBJ2-7; maybe TRBD2 (6 bases). Looked up from germline, CDR1 is SQVTM and CDR2 is ANQGSEA. Trimming cost V 6 bases and J 6 bases, with 18 bases left between them. This CDR3 has 13 amino acids. This CDR3 reads CSVDRRLGGEQYF. Written as DNA, the CDR3 is TGCAGCGTGGATCGACGATTGGGGGGCGAGCAGTACTTC.

This sequence joins TRBV5-1 and TRBJ1-1; D unclear. The CDR3 length is 15 residues. V was shortened by 7 bases and J by 1 base, with 17 bases between the two germline ends. CDR1 is SGHRS, CDR2 YFSETQ, per germline. The CDR3 coding sequence is TGCGCCAGCCACGACTCGTTTGGTTCGAACACTGAAGCTTTCTTT. It translates to CASHDSFGSNTEAFF.

The rearrangement uses TRBV19 and TRBJ1-2, with no clear D. V was shortened by 5 bases and J by 3 bases, with 10 bases between the two germline ends. From germline, CDR1 is LNHDA and CDR2 SQIVND (reference sequence). The CDR3 runs to 13 residues. CDR3 bases: TGTGCCAGTAGTCGGAGGCAGGACTATGGCTACACCTTC. This encodes CASSRRQDYGYTF.

The rearrangement links TRBV11-3 to TRBJ1-1; the D is unclear. This CDR3 is built from 14 residues. Germline lookup yields CDR1 SGHNT and CDR2 YENEEA. V was pared by 6 bases and J by 0 bases, with 11 bases between. CDR3 nucleotide sequence: TGTGCCAGCAGTCCCGAGATTATGAACACTGAAGCTTTCTTT. It encodes CASSPEIMNTEAFF. Looking up the rest from reference TRBV11-3 and TRBJ1-1 gives the full variable domain: EAGVVQSPRYKIIEKKQPVAFWCNPISGHNTLYWYLQNLGQGPELLIRYENEEAVDDSQLPKDRFSAERLKGVDSTLKIQPAELGDSAVYLCASSPEIMNTEAFFGQGTRLTVV.

The genes are TRBV5-5 and TRBJ2-7, with 10 bases that match TRBD2. Germline V CDR1 and CDR2: SGHKS, YYEKEE (reference sequence). The trim removed 5 bases at V and 0 bases at J, leaving 5 bases unmatched. The CDR3 covers 15 residues. Here the CDR3 DNA reads TGTGCCAGCAGGCTAGGACTAGCGGACTCCTACGAGCAGTACGTC. Amino acid sequence: CASRLGLADSYEQYV.

J is TRBJ2-2 and V is TRBV7-2; TRBD1 is a possible D gene (5 bases). This CDR3 has 17 amino acids. From germline, CDR1 is SGHTA and CDR2 FQGNSA. Deletions cut 4 bases from V and 4 bases from J, with 19 bases between. CDR3 loop: CASSSFQGVKVTGELFF. DNA for the CDR3: TGTGCCAGCAGCTCCTTTCAAGGGGTGAAAGTCACCGGGGAGCTGTTTTTT.

The gene calls are TRBV7-8 and TRBJ2-2; weak D call: TRBD1 (5 bases). The ends were cut back, 1 base at V and 1 base at J, with 7 bases in the middle. CDR3 size: 15 residues. Germline V CDR1 and CDR2: SGHVS, FQNEAQ. CDR3 region: CASSLVQGNTGELFF. As DNA, the CDR3 is TGTGCCAGCAGCTTAGTGCAGGGGAACACCGGGGAGCTGTTTTTT.

The CDR3 region is CASSLGQVSGPLHF. CDR3 nucleotides: TGCGCCAGCAGCTTGGGACAGGTTTCAGGGCCCCTCCACTTT. The V and J genes are TRBV5-1 and TRBJ1-6; D possibly corresponds to TRBD1 (6 bases). CDR3 length: 14 residues. CDR1 SGHRS and CDR2 YFSETQ come from the germline V gene. Trimming removed 0 bases at V and 13 bases at J, with 14 bases between. Full variable domain (remainder filled in from reference TRBV5-1 and TRBJ1-6): KAGVTQTPRYLIKTRGQQVTLSCSPISGHRSVSWYQQTPGQGLQFLFEYFSETQRNKGNFPGRFSGRQFSNSRSEMNVSTLELGDSALYLCASSLGQVSGPLHFGNGTRLTVT.

This chain links TRBV29-1 with TRBJ1-4, with 10 bases aligning to TRBD1. With 6 bases clipped from V and 4 bases from J, the junction kept 5 bases outside the gene matches. Germline V lookup: CDR1 SQVTM, CDR2 ANQGSEA. The CDR3 sequence is 14 residues long. Here the CDR3 reads CSVGTGVGNEKLFF. As DNA, the CDR3 is TGCAGCGTGGGGACAGGGGTCGGTAATGAAAAACTGTTTTTT.

The genes are TRBV30 and TRBJ1-6; 11 nucleotides match TRBD1. The CDR3 totals 15 residues. V was clipped by 2 bases and J by 10 bases; unmatched bases: 7. Germline values: CDR1 GTSNPN, CDR2 SVGIG (reference sequence). The CDR3 here is CAWSPPGTGGSPLHF. The CDR3 nucleotides are TGTGCCTGGAGTCCCCCCGGGACAGGGGGGTCACCCCTCCACTTT.

J is TRBJ2-3 and V is TRBV27; 7 nucleotides align to TRBD2. There are 18 residues in the CDR3. Germline values: CDR1 MNHEY, CDR2 SMNVEV (reference sequence). Trimming removed 3 bases from V and 0 bases from J; junction bases left unmatched: 12. In DNA, the CDR3 is TGTGCCAGCAGTTTTTACTCCCCCAGGGAGGGCAGCACAGATACGCAGTATTTT. Translating gives CASSFYSPREGSTDTQYF.

The V and J genes are TRBV6-1 and TRBJ2-6; perhaps TRBD1 as D (5 bases). Germline V lookup: CDR1 MNHNS, CDR2 SASEGT. This CDR3 has 15 amino acids. The V gene lost 7 bases and the J gene lost 0 bases, with 10 bases spanning the gap. CDR3 coding DNA: TGTGCCAGCAAGGTCAGGGCCTCTGGGGCCAACGTCCTGACTTTC. It codes for CASKVRASGANVLTF.

This clone appeared once. The rearrangement uses TRBV11-2 and TRBJ2-4; D may be TRBD2 (5 bases). The ends were cut back, 5 bases at V and 1 base at J, with 18 bases in the middle. From germline, CDR1 is SGHAT and CDR2 FQNNGV. CDR3 length: 17 residues. This chain's CDR3 is CASSLPYRDGAKNIQYF. The DNA of the CDR3 is TGTGCCAGCAGCCTTCCCTACCGGGATGGGGCCAAAAACATTCAGTACTTC.

This clone occurred once. The rearrangement links TRBV6-1 to TRBJ1-1; 8 positions agree with TRBD1. Unmatched junction bases numbered 1, after V lost 3 bases and J lost 1 base. Germline lookup yields CDR1 MNHNS and CDR2 SASEGT. This CDR3 comprises 14 residues. The CDR3 protein is CASSEGQENTEAFF. The DNA of the CDR3 is TGTGCCAGCAGTGAGGGACAGGAGAACACTGAAGCTTTCTTT.

The V gene is TRBV29-1, the J gene TRBJ2-7; 10 bases line up with TRBD1. CDR1 and CDR2 from the germline V gene are SQVTM and ANQGSEA. This CDR3 region has 16 residues. V dropped 1 base and J dropped 2; count of bases not matched to a gene: 8. CDR3 region: CSVEGLTGGWAYEQYF. The DNA for the CDR3 is TGCAGCGTTGAAGGGCTGACAGGGGGCTGGGCCTACGAGCAGTACTTC.

V and J are TRBV30 and TRBJ2-7; a weak D match, TRBD1 (5 bases). Germline V gives CDR1 GTSNPN, CDR2 SVGIG (reference sequence). V lost 4 bases, J lost 2 bases, and 24 bases lay in between. There are 17 residues in the CDR3. The CDR3 nucleotides are TGTGCCTGGACTCACCCGATCCCTGGCAGGGCCGCCTACGAGCAGTACGTC. This gives the protein CAWTHPIPGRAAYEQYV.